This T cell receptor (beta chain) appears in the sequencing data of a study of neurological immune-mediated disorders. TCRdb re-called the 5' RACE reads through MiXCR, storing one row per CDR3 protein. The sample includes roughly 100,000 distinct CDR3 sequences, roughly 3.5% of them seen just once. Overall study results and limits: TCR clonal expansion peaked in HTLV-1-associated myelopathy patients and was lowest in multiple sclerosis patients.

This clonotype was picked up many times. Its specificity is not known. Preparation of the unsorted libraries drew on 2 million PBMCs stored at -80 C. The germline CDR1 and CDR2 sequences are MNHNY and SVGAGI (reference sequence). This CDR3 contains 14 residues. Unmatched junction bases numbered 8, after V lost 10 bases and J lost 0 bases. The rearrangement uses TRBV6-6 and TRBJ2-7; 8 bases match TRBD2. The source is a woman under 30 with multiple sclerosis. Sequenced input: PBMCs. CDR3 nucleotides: TGTGCCACCGGGCTCGCGGGAGGCTCCTACGAGCAGTACTTC. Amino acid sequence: CATGLAGGSYEQYF.